The 10 T cell receptor beta chains below come from one sample, sequenced in a study of T cells in Graves' hyperthyroidism and ophthalmopathy. Researchers took RNA transcripts and amplified the TCR beta CDR3 regions from them. HTBI primers drove first-round RT-PCR of the TCR CDR3. TCRdb processed the multiplex PCR reads anew with MiXCR; each CDR3 protein has one entry. The data hold approximately 220,000 distinct CDR3 sequences, with approximately 20% observed a single time. Sequenced sample: blood. The receptors come from a man aged 40-50 years with Graves' hyperthyroidism.

Comments on this clonotype: This could be a read error, since a much larger clone is one nucleotide away. V is TRBV5-1 and J is TRBJ2-1; D gene unclear. The CDR3 has 13 residues. Germline loops: CDR1 SGHRS, CDR2 YFSETQ. CDR3: CASSFQVGNEQSF. Here the CDR3 DNA reads TGCGCCAGCAGCTTCCAGGTAGGCAATGAGCAGTCCTTC.

The chain carries TRBV12-3 or TRBV12-4 and TRBJ2-7; TRBD2 might be the D (5 bases). The CDR3 has 14 amino acids. V was pared by 8 bases and J by 7 bases, with 21 bases between. The CDR3 coding sequence is TGTGCCAGCTCCGCGTATCAGGTTCGAGGGGAGCAGTACTTC. It encodes CASSAYQVRGEQYF.

Ten or more counts support this clonotype. The J gene is TRBJ2-7, the V gene TRBV11-3, with D maybe TRBD1 (7 bases). The CDR3 covers 15 residues. Germline loops: CDR1 SGHNT, CDR2 YENEEA. V dropped 5 bases and J dropped 4 bases, with 18 bases sitting between them. The CDR3 coding sequence is TGTGCCAGCAGCCAAGGCGGGGACAGAACATACGAGCAGTACTTC. As protein: CASSQGGDRTYEQYF.

This clonotype was observed many times. The chain has TRBV2 and TRBJ2-2, with D possibly being TRBD1 or TRBD2 (5 bases each). CDR1 and CDR2 from the germline V gene are SNHLY and FYNNEI. The CDR3 extends over 17 amino acids. V was pared by 5 bases and J by 3 bases, with 19 bases between. The CDR3 DNA is TGTGCCAGCAGTTTTAGGGGACCGAAAGGGGACACCGGGGAGCTGTTTTTT. This sequence encodes CASSFRGPKGDTGELFF.

The CDR3 here is CSVGQGSGELFF. The CDR3 bases are TGCAGCGTTGGGCAGGGATCAGGGGAGCTGTTTTTT. This chain connects TRBV29-1 to TRBJ2-2; a weak D match, TRBD1 (5 bases). The CDR3 length is 12 residues. Trimming removed 4 bases from V and 8 bases from J, with 11 bases in between. Germline loops: CDR1 SQVTM, CDR2 ANQGSEA.

In its sample, this clonotype was seen many times. This chain links TRBV20-1 with TRBJ2-4; 8 bases align to TRBD1. The CDR3 length is 14 residues. CDR1 DFQATT and CDR2 SNEGSKA come from the germline V gene (reference sequence). The J segment lost 1 base and the V segment lost 6 bases, leaving 5 bases of the junction unmatched. CDR3 DNA: TGCAGTGCACTGACAGGGGCGGCCAAAAACATTCAGTACTTC. The encoded protein is CSALTGAAKNIQYF.

This clonotype turned up a few times. The V gene is TRBV19, the J gene TRBJ1-1; TRBD1 is a possible D gene (5 bases). V was pared by 3 bases and J by 2 bases, with 7 bases between. CDR3 size: 13 residues. The germline V gene has CDR1 LNHDA and CDR2 SQIVND (reference sequence). The DNA for the CDR3 is TGTGCCAGTAGTATGACAGCTAACACTGAAGCTTTCTTT. Protein: CASSMTANTEAFF.

This clonotype came up many times. The chain employs TRBV12-3 or TRBV12-4 and TRBJ2-5; TRBD2 matches 8 bases. After removal of 7 bases from V and 2 bases from J, the junction contained 6 bases not matched to a gene. The CDR3 is 14 residues long. The CDR3 sequence: CASTEAGVQETQYF. CDR3 coding DNA: TGTGCCAGCACCGAAGCGGGGGTACAAGAGACCCAGTACTTC.

The V and J genes are TRBV19 and TRBJ1-4; D is ambiguous. The CDR3 runs to 15 residues. Per germline, CDR1 LNHDA and CDR2 SQIVND (reference sequence). Between the trimmed V and J ends, which lost 10 bases and 0 bases, there was a span of 15 bases. The DNA of the CDR3 is TGTGCCACCTCGACCTCCGGCGCAACTAATGAAAAACTGTTTTTT. As protein: CATSTSGATNEKLFF.

This clonotype was observed once. V usage is TRBV19 and J usage is TRBJ1-3; D ambiguous. Germline V gene data show CDR1 as LNHDA and CDR2 as SQIVND (reference sequence). Trimming removed 1 base from V and 0 bases from J, with 7 bases in between. This CDR3 contains 15 residues. The CDR3 is CASSIGADSGNTIYF. The CDR3 coding sequence is TGTGCCAGTAGTATAGGGGCGGACTCTGGAAACACCATATATTTT. Using reference TRBV19 and TRBJ1-3 for the parts outside the CDR3, the full variable domain is DGGITQSPKYLFRKEGQNVTLSCEQNLNHDAMYWYRQDPGQGLRLIYYSQIVNDFQKGDIAEGYSVSREKKESFPLTVTSAQKNPTAFYLCASSIGADSGNTIYFGEGSWLTVV.